The clone carrying this T cell receptor (beta chain) has just a few counts. The antigen remains undetermined. The CDR3 contains 15 residues. Trimming cost V 0 bases and J 12 bases; bases outside gene matches: 11. Germline V gene data show CDR1 as SQVTM and CDR2 as ANQGSEA. This entry belongs to a study of T cells after yellow fever vaccination. General study points: Detected again after the booster were most primary-vaccination clones, at 96% CD4 and approximately 85% CD8.

In TCRdb, the 5' RACE reads were re-called with MiXCR into one record per CDR3 protein. The sample includes approximately 550,000 distinct CDR3 sequences, 15% to 20% seen only once; the top ten take more than 13%. The rearrangement joins TRBV29-1 to TRBJ2-1; 10 positions agree with TRBD2. The clonotype comes from a man in his thirties or forties who received the YFV17D yellow fever vaccine. The sequences come from PBMCs, collected 15 days after the yellow fever booster vaccination. CDR3 sequence reads: CSVEEALAGATPQFF. The CDR3 DNA follows: TGCAGCGTTGAAGAGGCGCTAGCGGGAGCTACACCGCAGTTCTTC.